Listed below are T cell receptor beta chains from one sample, sequenced in a study of T cells in tuberculosis. Libraries were prepared by immunoSEQ multiplex PCR; TCRdb keeps only in-frame clonotypes and omits some of them. Of over 40,000 clones in the sample, 95% are singletons; the top ten hold 3% to 4%. Source material: PBMCs. Receptors originate from a donor aged 10-29 years with latent tuberculosis or without tuberculosis infection. The CDR3 runs from the conserved cysteine through the conserved F or W. D genes are given only for firm matches. Expanded clones are given a class, and other clones once, few, many or no size at all.

D gene	clone size	V gene	J gene	CDR3 DNA	CDR3 protein
-	-	TRBV28	TRBJ1-6	TGTGCCAGCAGCCCCGGACAGTTCGTTAATTCACCCCTCCACTTT	CASSPGQFVNSPLHF
TRBD1	-	TRBV5-8	TRBJ1-1	TGTGCCAGCAGGAACACAGGGGGCGGGGGAGCTTTCTTT	CASRNTGGGGAFF
-	-	TRBV16	TRBJ1-2	TGTGCCAGCAGCCAATCGGTAGCAGGGCACTATGGCTACACCTTC	CASSQSVAGHYGYTF
TRBD1	-	TRBV9	TRBJ1-1	TGTGCCAGCAGCGTGACAGGGTACACTGAAGCTTTCTTT	CASSVTGYTEAFF
TRBD1	-	TRBV6-5	TRBJ1-6	TGTGCCAGCAGGCGATTCGACAGGGATTCACCCCTCCACTTT	CASRRFDRDSPLHF
-	-	TRBV7-9	TRBJ2-3	TGTGCCAGCAGCTTAAGTTTACAGGCCACAGATACGCAGTATTTT	CASSLSLQATDTQYF
-	-	TRBV19	TRBJ1-1	TGTGCCAGTAGCCAGGGACCATCGGGGGGTAACACTGAAGCTTTCTTT	CASSQGPSGGNTEAFF
-	-	TRBV14	TRBJ2-4	TGTGCCAGCAGCCCCAGTAACCCCCTTTCCAAAAACATTCAGTACTTC	CASSPSNPLSKNIQYF
-	once	TRBV11-2	TRBJ1-1	TGTGCCAGCAGAACTCCAGGGCCTAACACTGAAGCTTTCTTT	CASRTPGPNTEAFF
TRBD2	-	TRBV19	TRBJ2-6	TGTGCCAGTAGTATAGGGGAGGGTTCTGGGGCCAACGTCCTGACTTTC	CASSIGEGSGANVLTF
TRBD2	-	TRBV5-4	TRBJ2-3	TGTGCCGTCGGTAGCGGGGGGGGTGCAGATACGCAGTATTTT	CAVGSGGGADTQYF
TRBD2	-	TRBV7-6	TRBJ2-1	TGTGCCAGCAGCATCCTAGCGGGGGCCAATGAGCAGTTCTTC	CASSILAGANEQFF
-	-	TRBV28	TRBJ1-1	TGTGCCAGCAGTTTACTACAGGGCGGAACAATTGAAGCTTTCTTT	CASSLLQGGTIEAFF
-	-	TRBV10-3	TRBJ2-5	TGTGCCATCAGGACTGGTTGGCAGCAAGAGACCCAGTACTTC	CAIRTGWQQETQYF
TRBD2	-	TRBV19	TRBJ2-1	TGTGCCAGTACCGAAGCGGGGGTAGTCGACAATGAGCAGTTCTTC	CASTEAGVVDNEQFF
-	-	TRBV4-1	TRBJ1-5	TGCGCCAGCAGCCCTGAGGGTGGGCCCGGCTATCAGCCCCAGCATTTT	CASSPEGGPGYQPQHF
-	-	TRBV30	TRBJ2-7	TGTGCCTGGAGGTCCAGGGACTCCTACGAGCAGTACTTC	CAWRSRDSYEQYF
-	-	TRBV5-1	TRBJ2-3	TGCGCCAGCAGAGAAGCCCTGACAGATACGCAGTATTTT	CASREALTDTQYF
-	few	TRBV19	TRBJ1-2	TGTGCCAGTAGTATTACCTCGACAGGCCAACGCTCTATTCACTATGGCTACACCTTC	CASSITSTGQRSIHYGYTF
-	-	TRBV19	TRBJ1-5	TGTGCCAGTAGTAACAGGTTCAATCAGCCCCAGCATTTT	CASSNRFNQPQHF
TRBD1	few	TRBV19	TRBJ1-5	TGTGCCAGTAGTGACCGACAGGGGATGGTCAATCAGCCCCAGCATTTT	CASSDRQGMVNQPQHF
TRBD1	-	TRBV7-6	TRBJ1-5	TGTGCCAGCACCTTATTCTGGGACAGAGAAAATCAGCCCCAGCATTTT	CASTLFWDRENQPQHF
-	-	TRBV5-4	TRBJ1-2	TGTGCCAGCAGCTTGGTTGGTGAGGGCTACACCTTC	CASSLVGEGYTF
-	-	TRBV4-3	TRBJ2-3	TGCGCCAGCAGCCAAGATTTTGGCGATACGCAGTATTTT	CASSQDFGDTQYF
TRBD1	-	TRBV28	TRBJ1-4	TGTGCCAGCAGTAAAGACGGGACAGGTCATTATAATGAAAAACTGTTTTTT	CASSKDGTGHYNEKLFF
TRBD1	-	TRBV14	TRBJ2-5	TGTGCCAGCAGCCCACGTATCGGGACAGGGGGCGAGACCCAGTACTTC	CASSPRIGTGGETQYF
-	-	TRBV28	TRBJ1-2	TGTGCCAGCAGCCGAGCATCCTATGGCTACACCTTC	CASSRASYGYTF
-	-	TRBV19	TRBJ1-1	TGTGCCAGTAGTATAGGGGCAGCTGAAGCTTTCTTT	CASSIGAAEAFF
TRBD1	once	TRBV19	TRBJ1-1	TGTGCCAGTAGTTGGGGGTCCGGGACAGTGAGCACTGAAGCTTTCTTT	CASSWGSGTVSTEAFF
-	-	TRBV25-1	TRBJ1-1	TGTGCCAGCAGGCGGGGGCAGGGAGTACTCGGAGCTTTCTTT	CASRRGQGVLGAFF
-	-	TRBV4-1	TRBJ2-3	TGCGCCAGCAGCCAGCGGATATACACAGATACGCAGTATTTT	CASSQRIYTDTQYF
TRBD1	-	TRBV6-6	TRBJ2-7	TGTGCCAGCAGCCTACAGGGGGCAGGCTACGAGCAGTACTTC	CASSLQGAGYEQYF
-	once	TRBV19	TRBJ2-5	TGTGCCAGTAGTATAGATAACAGGGTTCAAGAGACCCAGTACTTC	CASSIDNRVQETQYF
-	-	TRBV7-9	TRBJ1-6	TGTGCCAGCAGCTTAGACAGGGCTGGGAATTCACCCCTCCACTTT	CASSLDRAGNSPLHF
TRBD1	once	TRBV29-1	TRBJ1-1	TGCAGCGTCGCCTACAGGGGGAGTATGAACACTGAAGCTTTCTTT	CSVAYRGSMNTEAFF
-	once	TRBV30	TRBJ1-6	TGTGCCTGGAGGCAACCGGGACTGGGGAATTCACCCCTCCACTTT	CAWRQPGLGNSPLHF
-	few	TRBV25-1	TRBJ1-1	TGTGCCAGCAGTGATTACAGGACAAACACTGAAGCTTTCTTT	CASSDYRTNTEAFF
TRBD2	-	TRBV10-3	TRBJ2-1	TGTGCCATCACCAAGGGACTAGCGGACTACAATGAGCAGTTCTTC	CAITKGLADYNEQFF
TRBD1	few	TRBV25-1	TRBJ1-5	TGTGCCAGCTCGGAATCGGGACAGGGGTCAACTAGCAATCAGCCCCAGCATTTT	CASSESGQGSTSNQPQHF
TRBD1	-	TRBV27	TRBJ1-1	TGTGCCAGCAGTTCGGACAGGGCCCTCTATCAGAACACTGAAGCTTTCTTT	CASSSDRALYQNTEAFF
-	-	TRBV11-2	TRBJ1-1	TGTGCCAGCAGCTCACAGGGTGAAGCTTTCTTT	CASSSQGEAFF
-	-	TRBV9	TRBJ2-3	TGTGCCAGCAGCGTAGTCAACACAGATACGCAGTATTTT	CASSVVNTDTQYF
TRBD2	-	TRBV28	TRBJ2-1	TGTGCCAGCAGTAGGACTAGCGGGGGGGCCGATGAGCAGTTCTTC	CASSRTSGGADEQFF
TRBD1	-	TRBV11-3	TRBJ2-2	TGTGCCAGCAGCAATAGGGACAGGGGAGTCACCGGGGAGCTGTTTTTT	CASSNRDRGVTGELFF